One sample yielded the 31 T cell receptor beta chains listed below, sequenced in a study of blood T cell repertoires in COVID-19. Sequencing used immunoSEQ multiplex PCR; TCRdb keeps in-frame clones, though not all of them. There are about 320,000 clones in the sample; over 75% occur only once, and more than 6% lies in the top ten. The sequenced sample consisted of peripheral blood. Receptor source: a human donor in a cohort sampled during active COVID-19.

The rearrangement links TRBV20-1 to TRBJ1-2; 7 nucleotides line up with TRBD1. With 5 bases clipped from V and 8 bases from J, the junction kept 5 bases outside the gene matches. This CDR3 has 11 residues. Germline V gene sequence: CDR1 DFQATT, CDR2 SNEGSKA (reference sequence). CDR3 loop: CSASTTGGYTF. DNA for the CDR3: TGCAGTGCTTCTACGACAGGGGGCTACACCTTC.

The chain couples TRBV5-5 to TRBJ1-2, with D unresolved. V lost 1 base and J 1 base, leaving 11 bases between the germline ends. Germline V gene sequence: CDR1 SGHKS, CDR2 YYEKEE (reference sequence). The CDR3 runs 15 residues. The CDR3 region is CASSLLAGNNYGYTF. As DNA, the CDR3 is TGTGCCAGCAGCTTGTTGGCGGGAAATAACTATGGCTACACCTTC.

The rearrangement uses TRBV25-1 and TRBJ1-3; D unclear. In germline, CDR1 is MGHDK, CDR2 SYGVNS. CDR3 length equals 12 residues. V was trimmed by 4 bases and J by 8 bases, leaving 9 bases between them. The chain's CDR3 is CASSATGDTIYF. DNA for the CDR3: TGTGCCAGCAGTGCGACGGGAGACACCATATATTTT.

This clone was found many times. The V gene is TRBV7-8, the J gene TRBJ2-7, with D possibly being TRBD1 (5 bases). The CDR3 runs 15 residues. Deletions cut 1 base from V and 3 bases from J, with 13 bases between. Germline lookup yields CDR1 SGHVS and CDR2 FQNEAQ. CDR3 protein: CASSLVGDSYYEQYF. CDR3 nucleotide sequence: TGTGCCAGCAGCTTAGTCGGCGACAGCTACTACGAGCAGTACTTC.

As concerns this clone: It differs at one base from a far larger clone, so likely a read error. This chain uses TRBV7-2 with TRBJ2-7; no reliable D call. The V end was cut by 2 bases, the J end by 3 bases, with 2 bases between. This CDR3 region has 11 residues. The V gene's germline CDR1 is SGHTA and CDR2 FQGNSA. As DNA, the CDR3 is TGTGCCAGCAGCTTATACTACGAGCAGTACTTC. It is translated as CASSLYYEQYF. Complete variable domain (other parts from reference TRBV7-2 and TRBJ2-7): GAGVSQSPSNKVTEKGKDVELRCDPISGHTALYWYRQSLGQGLEFLIYFQGNSAPDKSGLPSDRFSAERTGGSVSTLTIQRTQQEDSAVYLCASSLYYEQYFGPGTRLTVT.

The gene calls are TRBV29-1 and TRBJ2-1; 9 nucleotides align to TRBD2. The CDR3 totals 15 residues. V trimming: 7 bases; J trimming: 3 bases; junction bases outside the gene matches: 10. Germline lookup yields CDR1 SQVTM and CDR2 ANQGSEA. CDR3 residues: CSADLAGTYYNEQFF. In nucleotides, the CDR3 is TGCAGCGCAGACCTAGCGGGGACCTACTACAATGAGCAGTTCTTC.

The V and J genes are TRBV7-6 and TRBJ2-7; TRBD2 agrees at 7 bases. V trimming: 1 base; J trimming: 3 bases; junction bases outside the gene matches: 6. The CDR3 is 15 amino acids. Germline-derived CDR1 and CDR2 are SGHVS and FNYEAQ. The CDR3 coding sequence is TGTGCCAGCAGCTTAGAGGCTAGCGGTGACTACGAGCAGTACTTC. The encoded protein is CASSLEASGDYEQYF.

The rearrangement joins TRBV15 to TRBJ1-4; D may be TRBD1 (6 bases). Germline V gene lookup returns CDR1 LNHNV and CDR2 YYDKDF (reference sequence). This CDR3 is built from 16 residues. V lost 1 base and J 15 bases, leaving 24 bases between the germline ends. The CDR3 loop reads CATSRGTGSPSPRVFF. In DNA, the CDR3 is TGTGCCACCAGCAGAGGAACAGGGAGCCCCAGCCCCAGGGTGTTTTTT.

The V and J genes are TRBV29-1 and TRBJ2-7; 7 positions match TRBD1. J was trimmed by 3 bases and V by 3 bases; bases with no gene match: 5. The CDR3 sequence is 13 residues long. Per the germline V gene, CDR1 is SQVTM and CDR2 is ANQGSEA. The CDR3 DNA is TGCAGCGTTGAGGACAGGCGAAACTACGAGCAGTACTTC. This translates into CSVEDRRNYEQYF.

The chain combines TRBV19 with TRBJ1-6; 9 nucleotides agree with TRBD1. Germline assignment: CDR1 LNHDA and CDR2 SQIVND (reference sequence). The CDR3 is 14 residues long. The V segment lost 9 bases and the J segment 7 bases; nucleotides outside the gene matches: 7. DNA for the CDR3: TGTGCCAGCTCACCCGGGACAGGGAATTCACCCCTCCACTTT. It codes for CASSPGTGNSPLHF.

The chain joins TRBV5-1 to TRBJ1-3; TRBD1 is a possible D gene (6 bases). Germline assignment: CDR1 SGHRS and CDR2 YFSETQ. This CDR3 comprises 13 residues. V was pared by 8 bases and J by 4 bases, with 13 bases between. In DNA, the CDR3 is TGCGCCAGTTCCCCAGGGGTAGGAAACACCATATATTTT. Translation: CASSPGVGNTIYF.

The V call is TRBV10-3, the J call TRBJ1-2; D is unclear. The CDR3 sequence is 15 residues long. Trimming took off 3 bases at V and 6 bases at J, with 17 bases between the two ends. Germline values: CDR1 ENHRY, CDR2 SYGVKD. The CDR3 sequence is CAISDTGGFLDGYTF. CDR3 nucleotide sequence: TGTGCCATCAGTGATACGGGAGGTTTCCTCGATGGCTACACCTTC.

Only one count was recorded for this clone. The CDR3 DNA reads as TGTGCCAGCAGGCCGGGAACGGGTACGCAGTATTTT. It is translated as CASRPGTGTQYF. The chain combines TRBV27 with TRBJ2-3, with D tentatively TRBD2 (5 bases). Germline loops: CDR1 MNHEY, CDR2 SMNVEV (reference sequence). The V end was cut by 6 bases, the J end by 8 bases, with 12 bases between. The CDR3 covers 12 residues.

The chain combines TRBV4-1 with TRBJ2-2, with 7 bases that match TRBD1. This CDR3 has 17 residues. Germline lookup yields CDR1 MGHRA and CDR2 YSYEKL. V was pared by 4 bases and J by 3 bases, with 11 bases of the junction left unmatched. CDR3 protein: CASSPRGTVSDTGELFF. CDR3 nucleotides: TGCGCCAGCAGCCCAAGGGGGACAGTATCGGACACCGGGGAGCTGTTTTTT.

The chain links TRBV6-1 to TRBJ1-6; 9 positions match TRBD1. V was pared by 4 bases and J by 9 bases, with 10 bases of the junction left unmatched. The CDR3 length is 16 residues. Germline V gives CDR1 MNHNS, CDR2 SASEGT. The chain's CDR3 is CASSVAPGQGFSPLHF. The CDR3 bases are TGTGCCAGCAGTGTAGCCCCGGGACAGGGTTTTTCACCCCTCCACTTT.

V is TRBV6-5 and J is TRBJ2-7, with 8 bases matching TRBD2. The CDR3 is made up of 13 amino acids. The trim removed 7 bases at V and 0 bases at J, leaving 2 bases unmatched. Germline assignment: CDR1 MNHEY and CDR2 SVGAGI. Here the CDR3 DNA reads TGTGCCAGCACCGGGGGGGTCTCCTACGAGCAGTACTTC. Protein sequence: CASTGGVSYEQYF.

The V gene is TRBV2, the J gene TRBJ1-5, with D unresolved. From germline, CDR1 is SNHLY and CDR2 FYNNEI. CDR3 length: 14 amino acids. V shed 4 bases and J shed 0 bases, with 7 bases lying between them. CDR3 nucleotides: TGTGCCAGCAGTGGAGATTCTAGCAATCAGCCCCAGCATTTT. As protein: CASSGDSSNQPQHF.

V gene TRBV2 combines with J gene TRBJ2-5; D is unclear. The ends were cut back, 2 bases at V and 7 bases at J, with 5 bases in the middle. The CDR3 runs to 11 residues. Germline CDR1 SNHLY, CDR2 FYNNEI. For the CDR3, the DNA is TGTGCCAGCAGTGAATCGGGGACCCAGTACTTC. Translating it yields CASSESGTQYF.

V usage is TRBV5-4 and J usage is TRBJ2-5; 9 nucleotides match TRBD2. V trimming: 0 bases; J trimming: 4 bases; junction bases outside the gene matches: 16. Germline V gene sequence: CDR1 SGHNT, CDR2 YYREEE (reference sequence). CDR3 length: 19 amino acids. For the CDR3, the DNA is TGTGCCAGCAGCTTGGCCCTGGCGGGGGGGCCGATCCTTAGAGAGACCCAGTACTTC. Amino acid sequence: CASSLALAGGPILRETQYF.

The chain employs TRBV27 and TRBJ1-1; the match to TRBD1 covers 9 bases. This CDR3 is 14 amino acids long. V was pared by 5 bases and J by 5 bases, with 6 bases of the junction left unmatched. CDR1 MNHEY and CDR2 SMNVEV come from the germline V gene (reference sequence). In nucleotides, the CDR3 is TGTGCCAGCAGTCCTACAGGGGGCGTAACTGAAGCTTTCTTT. It yields the protein CASSPTGGVTEAFF.

The chain combines TRBV30 with TRBJ1-3; maybe TRBD1 (5 bases). The CDR3 is 14 amino acids. The germline CDR1 and CDR2 sequences are GTSNPN and SVGIG (reference sequence). Deletions cut 2 bases from V and 2 bases from J, with 10 bases between. DNA of the CDR3: TGTGCCTGGAGTAACGGGACTCCTGGAAACACCATATATTTT. This translates into CAWSNGTPGNTIYF.

As for this clone: The sample carries other DNA sequences with the same CDR3. The V call is TRBV19, the J call TRBJ1-6; tentatively, D is TRBD1 (6 bases). CDR1 LNHDA and CDR2 SQIVND come from the germline V gene (reference sequence). This CDR3 spans 16 amino acids. Trimming took 2 bases from V and 0 from J, leaving 8 bases between them. This chain's CDR3 is CASSILDSSYNSPLHF. Written as DNA, the CDR3 is TGTGCCAGTAGTATACTGGACAGCTCCTATAATTCACCCCTCCACTTT. The full variable domain, completed using reference TRBV19 and TRBJ1-6, is DGGITQSPKYLFRKEGQNVTLSCEQNLNHDAMYWYRQDPGQGLRLIYYSQIVNDFQKGDIAEGYSVSREKKESFPLTVTSAQKNPTAFYLCASSILDSSYNSPLHFGNGTRLTVT.

The chain joins TRBV7-3 to TRBJ1-2, with a tentative D call TRBD1 (5 bases). Trimming removed 2 bases from V and 8 bases from J, with 18 bases in between. The CDR3 loop spans 15 amino acids. The germline gives CDR1 SGHTA, CDR2 FQGTGA. CDR3 coding DNA: TGTGCCAGCAGCTTATCAGTAGGGGCGGGAGACGGCTACACCTTC. Its protein is CASSLSVGAGDGYTF.

Only one count was recorded for this clone. One end of the junction varies from germline; a read error may be responsible. J is TRBJ2-7 and V is TRBV7-9, with 7 bases fitting TRBD2. From germline, CDR1 is SEHNR and CDR2 FQNEAQ (reference sequence). The CDR3 is 14 amino acids. The DNA for the CDR3 is TGCGCCAGCAGCAAGAGCGGGGAGAACTACGAGCAGTACTTC. Amino acid sequence: CASSKSGENYEQYF.

The gene calls are TRBV18 and TRBJ2-1, with TRBD2 matching 10 bases. V was clipped by 4 bases and J by 7 bases; unmatched bases: 7. The CDR3 runs 15 residues. Germline V gene data show CDR1 as KGHSH and CDR2 as LQKENI. The DNA for the CDR3 is TGTGCCAGCTCACAGAGCGGGGGGGGAGGAAATGAGCAGTTCTTC. It yields the protein CASSQSGGGGNEQFF.

This clone showed up many times. The chain is built from TRBV14 and TRBJ2-7; D might be TRBD2 (6 bases). Germline-derived CDR1 and CDR2 are SGHDN and FVKESK. V lost 3 bases and J 6 bases, leaving 9 bases between the germline ends. The CDR3 is made up of 12 amino acids. This chain's CDR3 is CASSQGGSEQYF. In nucleotides, the CDR3 is TGTGCCAGCAGCCAGGGGGGATCCGAGCAGTACTTC.

The chain employs TRBV10-3 and TRBJ2-3; TRBD2 aligns across 12 bases. The J segment lost 2 bases and the V segment lost 6 bases, leaving 6 bases of the junction unmatched. The length of the CDR3 is 16 residues. Per germline, CDR1 ENHRY and CDR2 SYGVKD. CDR3 protein: CAISRTSGGNTDTQYF. The CDR3 DNA reads TGTGCCATCAGCCGAACTAGCGGGGGGAACACAGATACGCAGTATTTT.

The V and J genes are TRBV7-3 and TRBJ1-3; 9 bases match TRBD1. The germline V gene has CDR1 SGHTA and CDR2 FQGTGA. The CDR3 sequence is 15 residues long. V lost 5 bases, J lost 4 bases, and 6 bases stayed unmatched. CDR3 amino acids: CASSPGTGSGNTIYF. Written as DNA, the CDR3 is TGTGCCAGCAGCCCCGGGACAGGGTCGGGAAACACCATATATTTT. Using reference TRBV7-3 and TRBJ1-3 for the parts outside the CDR3, the full variable domain is GAGVSQTPSNKVTEKGKYVELRCDPISGHTALYWYRQSLGQGPEFLIYFQGTGAADDSGLPNDRFFAVRPEGSVSTLKIQRTERGDSAVYLCASSPGTGSGNTIYFGEGSWLTVV.

The chain has TRBV9 and TRBJ2-1, with 9 bases matching TRBD1. The CDR3 is 16 amino acids. The germline gives CDR1 SGDLS, CDR2 YYNGEE. Trimming at V came to 7 bases and at J to 4 bases, leaving 12 bases not matched to a gene. The CDR3 is CASSFRGTGNYNEQFF. In DNA form, the CDR3 reads TGTGCCAGCTCCTTCCGGGGGACAGGGAATTACAATGAGCAGTTCTTC.

This clone was counted once. The gene calls are TRBV6-5 and TRBJ1-1; D perhaps matches TRBD1 (6 bases). In germline, CDR1 is MNHEY, CDR2 SVGAGI. This CDR3 spans 14 amino acids. Trimming shortened V by 7 bases and J by 6 bases, and 18 bases separated the two germline ends. CDR3 region: CASTRTVLVAEAFF. The CDR3 DNA sequence: TGTGCCAGCACCCGGACAGTCTTAGTCGCTGAAGCTTTCTTT.

The chain is built from TRBV3-1 (or the pseudogene TRBV3-2) and TRBJ2-1; 8 bases are shared with TRBD2. The V gene end was trimmed by 0 bases and the J gene end by 1 base; junction bases not matched to a gene: 5. CDR3 length equals 17 residues. In germline, CDR1 is LGHDT, CDR2 YNNKEL (reference sequence). CDR3 DNA: TGTGCCAGCAGCCAAGAAGAACTAGCGGCTTCCTACAATGAGCAGTTCTTC. Its protein is CASSQEELAASYNEQFF.